The sequence of this T cell receptor beta chain was determined in a study of blood T cells in healthy people across ages. This clonotype came up many times. Germline CDR1 and CDR2: SGHTA and FQGNSA. This CDR3 spans 15 amino acids. Losses at the gene ends were 5 bases for V and 2 bases for J; bases not matched to a gene: 6. For the second PCR, which ran for 7 to 11 cycles, a sample-barcoded 5' primer and a J-beta primer mix were used. TCRdb re-called the 5' RACE reads with MiXCR, one entry per CDR3 protein. This sample carries some 1.5 million distinct CDR3 sequences, roughly 28% of them seen once, and the ten largest clones take about 8%.

Sequenced sample: blood. The rearrangement links TRBV7-2 to TRBJ2-7; 10 nucleotides align to TRBD1. This TCR was sampled from a woman younger than 45 in good health. The CDR3 DNA reads TGTGCCAGCAGCACCCGACAGGGGGCCCCCTACGAGCAGTACTTC. Protein product: CASSTRQGAPYEQYF.